The 4 T cell receptor beta chains below were found in one sample sequenced in a study of EBV T-cell therapy then PD-1 blockade in nasopharyngeal carcinoma (dated by TCRdb to the early 2020s). What the time point label conveys for this sample: 266 days after commencement of treatment, after nivolumab therapy. Read against the paper, the sample's treatment or condition label means: AdE1-LMPpoly-expanded autologous EBV-specific T-cell therapy followed by anti-PD-1 nivolumab. Their antigen targets remain unknown. Libraries were constructed by the immunoSEQ multiplex PCR assay. TCRdb provides this immuneACCESS table in a form limited to in-frame rearrangements. Some clones are lacking; in checked studies, under half of them reflect an unresolved V gene, and why the rest are absent is not known. The sample table records 20,000 or so clones; about 80% of these occur just once. The ten largest clones take up 30% to 35% of the sample.

The starting material was CD8+ T cells from blood, obtained between days 200 and 300 from a patient whose treatment included autologous EBV-specific T cells and nivolumab. The receptors were gathered from a man aged 40-50 years with nasopharyngeal carcinoma.

The V and J genes are TRBV9 and TRBJ2-1, with D unclear. The CDR3 totals 13 residues. The V and J ends lost 1 base and 7 bases respectively, with 9 bases between them. CDR1 SGDLS and CDR2 YYNGEE come from the germline V gene. The CDR3 protein is CASSVTGWNEQFF. CDR3 coding DNA: TGTGCCAGCAGCGTAACGGGTTGGAATGAGCAGTTCTTC.

This clone was detected a few times. The chain recombines TRBV7-9 with TRBJ1-6, with D possibly TRBD1 on 6 matching bases. The CDR3 spans 14 residues. With 5 bases removed from V and 7 bases from J, the gap between germline ends came to 12 bases. Germline CDR1 and CDR2: SEHNR and FQNEAQ (reference sequence). CDR3 residues: CASSPRGGNSPLHF. The CDR3 region has the DNA TGTGCCAGCAGCCCGAGAGGGGGGAATTCACCCCTCCACTTT.

The chain's CDR3 is CASSYSLAGGRTDTQYF. The CDR3 nucleotides are TGTGCCAGCAGTTACTCCCTAGCGGGGGGCCGCACAGATACGCAGTATTTT. The V and J genes are TRBV6-2 or TRBV6-3 and TRBJ2-3; TRBD2 agrees at 11 bases. V lost 0 bases to trimming and J lost 1 base; unmatched junction nucleotides: 3. The CDR3 consists of 17 residues. Germline V gives CDR1 MNHEY, CDR2 SVGEGT.

The chain employs TRBV9 and TRBJ1-1; possibly TRBD1 for D (6 bases). The V end lost 3 bases, the J end lost 0 bases, and 12 bases lay between the germline ends. This CDR3 is 15 amino acids long. Germline CDR1 reads SGDLS; CDR2 reads YYNGEE. CDR3 region: CASSAEQGLNTEAFF. CDR3 nucleotides: TGTGCCAGCAGCGCGGAACAGGGCTTGAACACTGAAGCTTTCTTT.